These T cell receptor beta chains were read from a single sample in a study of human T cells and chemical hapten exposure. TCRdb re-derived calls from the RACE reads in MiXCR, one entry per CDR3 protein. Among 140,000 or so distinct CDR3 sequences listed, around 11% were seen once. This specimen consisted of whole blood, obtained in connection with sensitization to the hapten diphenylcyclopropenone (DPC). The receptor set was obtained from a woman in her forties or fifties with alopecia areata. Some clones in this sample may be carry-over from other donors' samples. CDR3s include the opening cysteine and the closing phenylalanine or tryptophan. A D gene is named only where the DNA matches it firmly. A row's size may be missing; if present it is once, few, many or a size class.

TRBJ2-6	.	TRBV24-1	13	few	CATSDPGTHVLTF	TGTGCCACCAGTGATCCCGGGACTCACGTCCTGACTTTC
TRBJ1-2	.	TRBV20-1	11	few	CSARGQYGYTF	TGCAGTGCTAGAGGACAGTATGGCTACACCTTC
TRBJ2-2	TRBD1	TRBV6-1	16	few	CASSEGTGGPTGELFF	TGTGCCAGCAGTGAAGGGACAGGGGGCCCCACCGGGGAGCTGTTTTTT
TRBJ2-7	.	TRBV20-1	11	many	CSGLGVGEQYF	TGCAGTGGACTAGGGGTAGGGGAGCAGTACTTC
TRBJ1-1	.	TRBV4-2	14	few	CASSQPGVGTEAFF	TGTGCCAGCAGCCAACCCGGCGTGGGGACTGAAGCTTTCTTT
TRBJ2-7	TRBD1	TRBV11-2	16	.	CASNLIWDRGSYEQYF	TGTGCCAGCAATCTAATATGGGACAGAGGGTCCTACGAGCAGTACTTC
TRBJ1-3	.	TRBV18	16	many	CASSPQPGRSGNTIYF	TGTGCCAGCTCACCCCAACCGGGCCGCTCTGGAAACACCATATATTTT
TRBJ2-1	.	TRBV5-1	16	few	CASSSQGNPSYNEQFF	TGCGCCAGCAGCTCCCAGGGAAATCCCTCCTACAATGAGCAGTTCTTC
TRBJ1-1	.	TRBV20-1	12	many	CSAKPGATEAFF	TGCAGTGCTAAACCGGGAGCCACTGAAGCTTTCTTT
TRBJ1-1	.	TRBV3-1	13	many	CASSRDMSTEAFF	TGTGCCAGCAGCCGGGACATGAGCACTGAAGCTTTCTTT
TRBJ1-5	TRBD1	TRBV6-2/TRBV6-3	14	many	CASSRTGGLQPQHF	TGTGCCAGCAGTCGTACAGGGGGCTTGCAGCCCCAGCATTTT
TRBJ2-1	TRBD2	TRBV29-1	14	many	CSIRTSGSHNEQFF	TGCAGCATTCGGACTAGCGGGAGTCACAATGAGCAGTTCTTC
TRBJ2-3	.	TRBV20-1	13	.	CSANPQPGPSQYF	TGCAGTGCTAACCCTCAGCCGGGGCCATCGCAGTATTTT
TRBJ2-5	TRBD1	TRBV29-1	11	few	CSATGMETQYF	TGCAGCGCGACAGGGATGGAGACCCAGTACTTC
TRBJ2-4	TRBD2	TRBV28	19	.	CASSFFSSGTSFTKNIQYF	TGTGCCAGCAGTTTCTTTAGCTCCGGGACTAGCTTTACCAAAAACATTCAGTACTTC
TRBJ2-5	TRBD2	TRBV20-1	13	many	CSARSGLAETQYF	TGCAGTGCTAGATCCGGACTAGCGGAGACCCAGTACTTC
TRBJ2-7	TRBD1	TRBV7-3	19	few	CASSLREGEGTGGPYEQYF	TGTGCCAGCAGCTTACGGGAAGGGGAAGGGACAGGGGGCCCCTACGAGCAGTACTTC
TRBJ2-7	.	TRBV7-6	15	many	CASSLAPLQPYEQYF	TGTGCCAGCAGCTTAGCGCCGTTGCAGCCCTACGAGCAGTACTTC
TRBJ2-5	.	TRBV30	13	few	CAWSVKGLETQYF	TGTGCCTGGAGTGTGAAAGGGCTAGAGACCCAGTACTTC
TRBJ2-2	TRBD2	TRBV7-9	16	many	CASSRRLAVNTGELFF	TGTGCCAGCAGCCGCCGACTAGCGGTTAACACCGGGGAGCTGTTTTTT
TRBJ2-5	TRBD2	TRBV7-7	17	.	CASSSTLSGSRRETQYF	TGTGCTAGCAGCTCTACCTTGAGCGGGAGTCGGCGAGAGACCCAGTACTTC
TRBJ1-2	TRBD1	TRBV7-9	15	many	CASSLGQGSNYGYTF	TGTGCCAGCAGCCTAGGACAGGGCTCTAACTATGGCTACACCTTC
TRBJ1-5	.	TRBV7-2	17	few	CASSLETGTYSNQPQHF	TGTGCCAGCAGCTTAGAGACGGGAACTTATAGCAATCAGCCCCAGCATTTT
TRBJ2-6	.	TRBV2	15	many	CASSPPGAGANVLTF	TGTGCCAGCAGCCCGCCAGGGGCCGGGGCCAACGTCCTGACTTTC
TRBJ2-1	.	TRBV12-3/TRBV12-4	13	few	CASSLGVRARGFF	TGTGCCAGCAGTTTAGGAGTGAGGGCCAGAGGGTTCTTC
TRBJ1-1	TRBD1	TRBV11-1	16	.	CASSRRTGTLNTEAFF	TGTGCCAGCAGCCGCAGGACAGGGACTTTGAACACTGAAGCTTTCTTT
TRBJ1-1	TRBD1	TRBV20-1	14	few	CSAVRDRGISEAFF	TGCAGTGCTGTCCGGGACAGGGGGATCTCTGAAGCTTTCTTT
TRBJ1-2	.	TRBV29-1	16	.	CSVVPGLHLVNYGYTF	TGCAGCGTTGTTCCGGGACTACACCTTGTCAACTATGGCTACACCTTC
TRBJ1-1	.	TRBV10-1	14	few	CASSETAMNTEAFF	TGCGCCAGCAGTGAAACAGCCATGAACACTGAAGCTTTCTTT
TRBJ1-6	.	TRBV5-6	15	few	CASSFIGRGGSPLHF	TGTGCCAGCAGCTTTATTGGCAGGGGAGGCTCACCCCTCCACTTT
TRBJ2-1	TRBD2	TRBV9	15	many	CASSVWSSGYNEQFF	TGTGCCAGCAGCGTTTGGTCTAGCGGTTACAATGAGCAGTTCTTC
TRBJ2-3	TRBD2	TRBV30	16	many	CAWSVLAELETDTQYF	TGTGCCTGGAGTGTACTAGCGGAGCTCGAAACAGATACGCAGTATTTT
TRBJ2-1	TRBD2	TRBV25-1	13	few	CASSGGGFPEQFF	TGTGCCAGCAGTGGGGGGGGATTTCCTGAGCAGTTCTTC
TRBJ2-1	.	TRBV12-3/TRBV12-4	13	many	CASSPPSSNEQFF	TGTGCCAGCAGTCCGCCCAGCAGCAATGAGCAGTTCTTC
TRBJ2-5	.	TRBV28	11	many	CASSLPGAQYF	TGTGCCAGCAGCCTTCCCGGGGCCCAGTACTTC
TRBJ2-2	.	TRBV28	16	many	CASSSGTSSNTGELFF	TGTGCCAGCAGTTCCGGGACTTCCTCGAACACCGGGGAGCTGTTTTTT
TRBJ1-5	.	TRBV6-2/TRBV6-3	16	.	CASSYPTRTSNQPQHF	TGTGCCAGCAGTTACCCGACACGGACGAGCAATCAGCCCCAGCATTTT
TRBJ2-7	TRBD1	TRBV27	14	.	CASSLSRGPYEQYF	TGTGCCAGCAGTTTATCCAGGGGGCCATACGAGCAGTACTTC
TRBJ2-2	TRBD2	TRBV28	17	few	CASSLGTSGRGTGELFF	TGTGCCAGCAGTCTCGGGACTAGCGGGAGGGGGACCGGGGAGCTGTTTTTT
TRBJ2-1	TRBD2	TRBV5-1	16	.	CASSATAGGPGNEQFF	TGCGCCAGCAGCGCTACAGCGGGAGGGCCAGGCAATGAGCAGTTCTTC
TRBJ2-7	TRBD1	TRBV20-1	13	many	CSAPSGQGYEQYF	TGCAGTGCCCCTTCCGGACAGGGCTACGAGCAGTACTTC
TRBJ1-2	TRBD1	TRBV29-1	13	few	CSVDKGGWYGYTF	TGCAGCGTTGATAAAGGGGGCTGGTATGGCTACACCTTC
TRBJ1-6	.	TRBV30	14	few	CAWSSAIPNSPLHF	TGTGCCTGGAGCTCCGCCATACCCAATTCACCCCTCCACTTT
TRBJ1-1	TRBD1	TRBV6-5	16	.	CASSSGQGNLNTEAFF	TGTGCCAGCAGTTCAGGACAGGGTAATTTAAACACTGAAGCTTTCTTT
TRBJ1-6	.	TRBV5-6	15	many	CASSLFRGIKSPLHF	TGTGCCAGCAGCTTGTTTAGGGGCATTAAGTCACCCCTCCACTTT
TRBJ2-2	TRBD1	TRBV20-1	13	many	CSAGTANTGELFF	TGCAGTGCTGGGACAGCCAACACCGGGGAGCTGTTTTTT
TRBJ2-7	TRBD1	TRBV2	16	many	CASRETETGGGYEQYF	TGTGCCAGCCGGGAAACCGAGACAGGGGGAGGGTACGAGCAGTACTTC
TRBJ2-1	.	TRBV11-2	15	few	CASSLGRGSYNEQFF	TGTGCCAGCAGCTTAGGGCGGGGATCCTACAATGAGCAGTTCTTC
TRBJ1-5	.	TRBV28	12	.	CASSSVDQPQHF	TGTGCCAGCAGTTCGGTTGATCAGCCCCAGCATTTT
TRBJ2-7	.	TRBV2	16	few	CASSDGARLGPYEQYF	TGTGCCAGCAGTGACGGAGCCCGACTGGGTCCCTACGAGCAGTACTTC
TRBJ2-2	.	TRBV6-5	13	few	CASKRDATGELFF	TGTGCCAGCAAGAGGGACGCCACCGGGGAGCTGTTTTTT
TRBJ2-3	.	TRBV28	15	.	CASSLRAASTDTQYF	TGTGCCAGCAGTTTGCGGGCAGCTAGCACAGATACGCAGTATTTT
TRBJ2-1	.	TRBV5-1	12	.	CTSSLTGLEQFF	TGCACCAGCAGCTTGACGGGGCTGGAGCAGTTCTTC
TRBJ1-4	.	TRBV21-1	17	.	CASSIRTSRLSNEKLFF	TGTGCCAGCAGCATACGGACAAGCCGACTATCTAATGAAAAACTGTTTTTT
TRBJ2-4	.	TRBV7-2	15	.	CASSFEALAKNIQYF	TGTGCCAGCAGCTTTGAGGCCCTAGCCAAAAACATTCAGTACTTC
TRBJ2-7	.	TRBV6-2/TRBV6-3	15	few	CASMRPWPDSYEQYF	TGTGCCAGCATGCGGCCCTGGCCTGACTCCTACGAGCAGTACTTC
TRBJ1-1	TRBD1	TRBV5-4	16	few	CASSSRRDSMNTEAFF	TGTGCCAGCAGCTCAAGGAGGGACAGCATGAACACTGAAGCTTTCTTT
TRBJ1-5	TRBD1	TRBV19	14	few	CASSRDRVYQPQHF	TGTGCGTCCTCGAGGGACAGGGTCTACCAGCCCCAGCATTTT
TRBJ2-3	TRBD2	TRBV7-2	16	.	CASSPSHVLAGHTQYF	TGTGCCAGCAGCCCGAGCCACGTACTAGCGGGTCATACGCAGTATTTT
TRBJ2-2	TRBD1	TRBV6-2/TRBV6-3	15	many	CASRRGQENTGELFF	TGTGCCAGCAGACGGGGACAGGAGAACACCGGGGAGCTGTTTTTT